This T cell receptor beta chain was profiled in a study of post-analysis software for immune sequencing data. Whole-study results and caveats: Comparison of patients with controls showed a handful of TRBV segments more frequent in patients, TRBV5-6, TRBV5-1 and TRBV20-1 among them.

Worth noting for this clonotype: Its antigen is unidentified.

This CDR3 comprises 15 residues. Germline V lookup: CDR1 SEHNR, CDR2 FQNEAQ (reference sequence). The trim removed 1 base at V and 7 bases at J, leaving 2 bases unmatched. Unique molecular identifiers tagged the TCR beta cDNA libraries. cDNA molecules numbering roughly 500,000 came from approximately 1 to 10 million T cells. TCRdb itself ran the PCR reads through MiXCR, one entry per CDR3 protein. This sample has about 460,000 distinct CDR3 sequences, with roughly 45% found just once. The genes are TRBV7-9 and TRBJ1-6; 9 bases are shared with TRBD1. The sequenced material came from blood. This sequence was found in a girl between 10 and 17 years old with multiple sclerosis. This CDR3 reads CASSLETGGNSPLHF. In DNA, the CDR3 is TGTGCCAGCAGCTTAGAAACAGGGGGCAATTCACCCCTCCACTTT.